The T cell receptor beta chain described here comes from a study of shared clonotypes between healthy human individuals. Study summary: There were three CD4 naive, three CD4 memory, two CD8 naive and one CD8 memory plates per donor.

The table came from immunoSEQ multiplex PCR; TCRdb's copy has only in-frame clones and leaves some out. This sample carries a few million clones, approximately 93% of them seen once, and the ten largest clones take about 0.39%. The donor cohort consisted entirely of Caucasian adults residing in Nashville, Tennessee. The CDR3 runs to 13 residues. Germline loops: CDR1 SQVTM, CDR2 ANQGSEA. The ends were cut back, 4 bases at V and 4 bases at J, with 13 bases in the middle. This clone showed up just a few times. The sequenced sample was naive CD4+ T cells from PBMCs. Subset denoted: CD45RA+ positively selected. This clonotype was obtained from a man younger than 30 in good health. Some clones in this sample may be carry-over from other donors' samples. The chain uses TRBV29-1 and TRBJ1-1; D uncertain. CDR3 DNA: TGCAGCGTTGCTAATCGAGAGTCCACTGAAGCTTTCTTT. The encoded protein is CSVANRESTEAFF.